The clone carrying this T cell receptor beta chain was seen only once. As yet, its antigen is unknown. This entry belongs to a study of cytomegalovirus exposure and HLA in healthy donors. General study points: Altogether, 150 or so TCR beta chains were recorded as cytomegalovirus-associated.

Looked up from germline, CDR1 is LGHNT and CDR2 is FRNRAP. The V and J ends lost 6 bases and 6 bases respectively, with 7 bases between them. The CDR3 runs to 11 residues. 60 Vbeta and 13 Jbeta primers were used in PCR. Produced via immunoSEQ multiplex PCR; TCRdb's table is partial and in-frame only. The sample records approximately 170,000 clones, more than 70% being singletons. The sample was PBMCs. The V call is TRBV12-5, the J call TRBJ2-3, with D perhaps matching TRBD2 (5 bases). The TCR sequence derives from a girl between 10 and 17 years old in good health and CMV-seronegative. CDR3 residues: CASGRGDTQYF. In DNA form, the CDR3 reads TGTGCTAGTGGCCGAGGGGATACGCAGTATTTT.